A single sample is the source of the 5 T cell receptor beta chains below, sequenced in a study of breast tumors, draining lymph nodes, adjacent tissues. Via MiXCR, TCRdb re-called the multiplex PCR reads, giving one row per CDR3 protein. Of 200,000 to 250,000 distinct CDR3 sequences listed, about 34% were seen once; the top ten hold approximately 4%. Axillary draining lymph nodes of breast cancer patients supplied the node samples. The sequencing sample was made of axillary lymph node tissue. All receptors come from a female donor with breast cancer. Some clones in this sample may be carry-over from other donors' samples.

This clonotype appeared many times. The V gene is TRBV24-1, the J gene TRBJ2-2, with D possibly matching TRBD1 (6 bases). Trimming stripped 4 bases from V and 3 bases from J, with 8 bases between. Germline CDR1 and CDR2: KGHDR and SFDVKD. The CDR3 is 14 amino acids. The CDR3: CATSENRDTGELFF. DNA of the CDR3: TGTGCCACCAGTGAAAACAGGGACACCGGGGAGCTGTTTTTT.

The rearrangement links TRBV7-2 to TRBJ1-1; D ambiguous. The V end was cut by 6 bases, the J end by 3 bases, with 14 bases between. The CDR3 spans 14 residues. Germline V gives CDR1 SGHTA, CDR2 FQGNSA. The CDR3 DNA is TGTGCCAGCAGTTATCCGGAACGTTACACTGAAGCTTTCTTT. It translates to CASSYPERYTEAFF.

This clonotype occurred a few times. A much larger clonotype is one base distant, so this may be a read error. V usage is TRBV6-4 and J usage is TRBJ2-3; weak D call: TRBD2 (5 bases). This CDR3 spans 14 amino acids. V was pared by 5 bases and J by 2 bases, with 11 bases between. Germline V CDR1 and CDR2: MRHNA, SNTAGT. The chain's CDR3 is CASSRGSVTDTQYF. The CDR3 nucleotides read TGTGCCAGCAGTCGGGGTAGCGTCACAGATACGCAGTATTTT.

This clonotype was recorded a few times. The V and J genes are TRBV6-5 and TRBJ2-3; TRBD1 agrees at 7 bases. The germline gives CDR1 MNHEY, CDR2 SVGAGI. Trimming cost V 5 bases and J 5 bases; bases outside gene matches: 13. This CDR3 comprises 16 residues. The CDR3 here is CASSTLYRGGLDTQYF. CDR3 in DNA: TGTGCCAGCAGTACCCTCTACAGAGGGGGCTTAGATACGCAGTATTTT.

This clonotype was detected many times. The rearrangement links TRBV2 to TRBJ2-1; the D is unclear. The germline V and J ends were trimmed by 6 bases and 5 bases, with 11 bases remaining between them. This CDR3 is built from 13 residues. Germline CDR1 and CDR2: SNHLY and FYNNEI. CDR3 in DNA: TGTGCCAGCAGCGGAGACCAGAACAATGAGCAGTTCTTC. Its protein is CASSGDQNNEQFF.